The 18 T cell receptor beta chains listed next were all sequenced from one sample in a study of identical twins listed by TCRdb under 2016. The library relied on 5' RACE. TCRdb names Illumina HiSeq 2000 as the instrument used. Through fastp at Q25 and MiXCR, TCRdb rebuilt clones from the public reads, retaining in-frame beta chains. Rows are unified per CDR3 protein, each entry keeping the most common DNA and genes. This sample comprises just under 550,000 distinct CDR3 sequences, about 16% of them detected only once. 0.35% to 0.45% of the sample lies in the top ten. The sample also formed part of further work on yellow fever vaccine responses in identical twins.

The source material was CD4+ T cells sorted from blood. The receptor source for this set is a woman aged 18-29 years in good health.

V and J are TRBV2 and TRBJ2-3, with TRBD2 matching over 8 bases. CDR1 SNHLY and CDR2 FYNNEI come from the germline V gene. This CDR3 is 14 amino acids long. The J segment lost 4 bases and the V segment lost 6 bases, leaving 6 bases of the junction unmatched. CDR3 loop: CASRLGRAPDTQYF. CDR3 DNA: TGTGCCAGCAGGCTCGGGAGGGCCCCAGATACGCAGTATTTT.

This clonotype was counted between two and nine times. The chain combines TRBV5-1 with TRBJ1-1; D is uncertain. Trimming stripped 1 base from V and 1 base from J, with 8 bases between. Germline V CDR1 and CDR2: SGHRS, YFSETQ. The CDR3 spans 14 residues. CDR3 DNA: TGCGCCAGCAGCTTGACAGTTTCGAACACTGAAGCTTTCTTT. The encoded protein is CASSLTVSNTEAFF.

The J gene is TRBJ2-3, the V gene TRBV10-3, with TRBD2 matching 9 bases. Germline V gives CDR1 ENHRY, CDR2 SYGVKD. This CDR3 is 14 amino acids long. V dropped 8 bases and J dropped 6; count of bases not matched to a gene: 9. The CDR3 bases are TGTGCCATCGGGGCGGGAGGGTACGCGGATACGCAGTATTTT. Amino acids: CAIGAGGYADTQYF.

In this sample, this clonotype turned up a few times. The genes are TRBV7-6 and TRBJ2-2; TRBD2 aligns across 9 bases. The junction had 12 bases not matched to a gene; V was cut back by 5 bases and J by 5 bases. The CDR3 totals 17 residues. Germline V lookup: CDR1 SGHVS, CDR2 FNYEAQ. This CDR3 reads CASSREGSGSITGELFF. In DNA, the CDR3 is TGTGCCAGCAGCCGTGAAGGTAGCGGGAGCATTACCGGGGAGCTGTTTTTT. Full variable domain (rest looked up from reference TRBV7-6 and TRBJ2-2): GAGVSQSPRYKVTKRGQDVALRCDPISGHVSLYWYRQALGQGPEFLTYFNYEAQQDKSGLPNDRFSAERPEGSISTLTIQRTEQRDSAMYRCASSREGSGSITGELFFGEGSRLTVL.

CDR3 protein: CASSPRLGAGATDTQYF. CDR3 DNA sequence: TGTGCCAGCAGCCCGCGATTAGGGGCAGGGGCCACAGATACGCAGTATTTT. V usage is TRBV11-3 and J usage is TRBJ2-3; D may be TRBD1 (6 bases). The CDR3 has 17 residues. V was cut by 5 bases and J by 2 bases, with 20 bases left in between. Looked up from germline, CDR1 is SGHNT and CDR2 is YENEEA.

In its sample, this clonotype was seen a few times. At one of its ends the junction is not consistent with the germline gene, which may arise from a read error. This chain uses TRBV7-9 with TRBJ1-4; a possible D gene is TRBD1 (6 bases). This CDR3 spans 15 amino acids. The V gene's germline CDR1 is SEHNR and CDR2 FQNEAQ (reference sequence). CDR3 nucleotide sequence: TGTGCCAGCAACTTATTCCAGGGGACTAATGAAAAACTGTTTTTT. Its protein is CASNLFQGTNEKLFF.

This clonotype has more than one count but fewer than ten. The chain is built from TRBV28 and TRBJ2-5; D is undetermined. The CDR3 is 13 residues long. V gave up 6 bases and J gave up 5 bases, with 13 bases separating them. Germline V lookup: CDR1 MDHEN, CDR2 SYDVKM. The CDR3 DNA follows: TGTGCCAGCAGCACGAGGCGGTCCGAGACCCAGTACTTC. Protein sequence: CASSTRRSETQYF.

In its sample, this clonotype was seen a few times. The CDR3 region is CASSGGPGSGNTIYF. The CDR3 region has the DNA TGTGCCAGCAGCGGGGGGCCCGGCTCTGGAAACACCATATATTTT. The rearrangement joins TRBV7-9 to TRBJ1-3; the D gene is possibly TRBD1 (6 bases). Trimming pared 5 bases from V and 0 bases from J, leaving 11 bases between. CDR3 length: 15 amino acids. The germline V gene has CDR1 SEHNR and CDR2 FQNEAQ (reference sequence).

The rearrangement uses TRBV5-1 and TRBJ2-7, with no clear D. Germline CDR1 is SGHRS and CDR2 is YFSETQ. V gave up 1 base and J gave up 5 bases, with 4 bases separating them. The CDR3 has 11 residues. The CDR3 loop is CASSLNNEQYF. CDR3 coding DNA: TGCGCCAGCAGCTTGAACAACGAGCAGTACTTC. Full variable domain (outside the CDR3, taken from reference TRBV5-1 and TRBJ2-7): KAGVTQTPRYLIKTRGQQVTLSCSPISGHRSVSWYQQTPGQGLQFLFEYFSETQRNKGNFPGRFSGRQFSNSRSEMNVSTLELGDSALYLCASSLNNEQYFGPGTRLTVT.

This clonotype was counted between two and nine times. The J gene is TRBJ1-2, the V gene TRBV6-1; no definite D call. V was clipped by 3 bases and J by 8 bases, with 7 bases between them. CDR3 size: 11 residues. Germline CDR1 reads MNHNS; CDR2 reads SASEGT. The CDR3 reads CASSDDSGYTF. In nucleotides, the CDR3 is TGTGCCAGCAGTGACGATTCGGGCTACACCTTC.

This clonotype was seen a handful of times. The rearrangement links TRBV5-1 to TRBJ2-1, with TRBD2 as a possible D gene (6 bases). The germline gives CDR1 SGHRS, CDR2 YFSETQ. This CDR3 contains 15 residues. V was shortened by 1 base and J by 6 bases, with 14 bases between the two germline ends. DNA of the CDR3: TGCGCCAGCAGCTTGATCTCGCGAGCGGGCAATGAGCAGTTCTTC. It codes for CASSLISRAGNEQFF.

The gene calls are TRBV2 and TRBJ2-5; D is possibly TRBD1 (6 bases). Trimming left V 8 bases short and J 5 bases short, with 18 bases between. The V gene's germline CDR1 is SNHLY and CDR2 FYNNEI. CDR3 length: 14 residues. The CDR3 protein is CASGGRDPYETQYF. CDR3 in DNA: TGTGCCAGCGGGGGCCGGGACCCCTATGAGACCCAGTACTTC.

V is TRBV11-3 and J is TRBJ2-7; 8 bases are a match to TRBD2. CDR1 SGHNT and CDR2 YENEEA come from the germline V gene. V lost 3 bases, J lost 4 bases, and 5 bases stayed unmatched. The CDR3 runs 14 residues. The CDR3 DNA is TGTGCCAGCAGCTTTTCGAGCGGGAGTTACGAGCAGTACTTC. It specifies CASSFSSGSYEQYF.

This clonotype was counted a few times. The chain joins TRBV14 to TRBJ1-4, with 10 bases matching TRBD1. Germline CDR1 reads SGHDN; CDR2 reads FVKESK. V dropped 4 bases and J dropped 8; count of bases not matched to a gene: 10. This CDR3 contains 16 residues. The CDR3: CASSRDRGLFREKLFF. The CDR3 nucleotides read TGTGCCAGCAGCCGGGACAGGGGCCTCTTTAGGGAAAAACTGTTTTTT.

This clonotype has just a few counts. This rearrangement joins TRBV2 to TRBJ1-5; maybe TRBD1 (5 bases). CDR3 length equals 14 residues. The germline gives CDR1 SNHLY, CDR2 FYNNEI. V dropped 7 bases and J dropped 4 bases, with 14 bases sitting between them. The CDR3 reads CASKGGEGNQPQHF. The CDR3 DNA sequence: TGTGCCAGCAAGGGAGGGGAAGGGAATCAGCCCCAGCATTTT.

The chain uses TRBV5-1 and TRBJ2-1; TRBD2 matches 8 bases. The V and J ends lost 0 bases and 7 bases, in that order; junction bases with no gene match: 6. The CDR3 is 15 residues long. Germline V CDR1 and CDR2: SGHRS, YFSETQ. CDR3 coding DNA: TGCGCCAGCAGCTTGGTACGGGGGGGCAAGAATGAGCAGTTCTTC. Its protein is CASSLVRGGKNEQFF.

CDR3 loop: CASSPQRGQGVDGANVLTF. The CDR3 DNA sequence: TGTGCCAGCAGCCCCCAGAGGGGACAGGGGGTGGATGGGGCCAACGTCCTGACTTTC. The chain employs TRBV5-6 and TRBJ2-6; TRBD1 matches 11 bases. The CDR3 runs to 19 residues. With V trimmed by 4 bases and J by 3 bases, 12 bases remained unmatched. Germline V gene lookup returns CDR1 SGHDT and CDR2 YYEEEE.

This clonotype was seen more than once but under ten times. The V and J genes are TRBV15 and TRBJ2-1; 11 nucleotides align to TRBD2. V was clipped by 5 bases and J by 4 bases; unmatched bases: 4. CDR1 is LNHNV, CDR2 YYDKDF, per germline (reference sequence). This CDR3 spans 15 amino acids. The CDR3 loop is CATSRSGRGYNEQFF. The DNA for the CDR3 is TGTGCCACCAGCCGTAGCGGGAGGGGGTACAATGAGCAGTTCTTC.